This TCR beta chain was sequenced during a study of blood T cell repertoires in COVID-19. Study-wide context: Acute and convalescent COVID-19 samples came from the United States, Italy and Spain. T cells, B-cell-depleted T cells, or PBMCs provided the cDNA or gDNA that served as material.

The authors' processing: By means of reference gene primer amplification, nucleated cell counts were estimated. Assay: immunoSEQ multiplex PCR; the TCRdb copy retains only in-frame clones and omits some. That table supplies the V and J calls and clone size; D and trimming were determined from the DNA. This table holds about 190,000 clones, 85% to 90% found once. The CDR3 length is 12 residues. Between the trimmed V and J ends, which lost 4 bases and 5 bases, there was a span of 9 bases. The receptor was isolated from a human donor in a cohort sampled during active COVID-19. The sequenced material came from peripheral blood. The chain carries TRBV12-3 or TRBV12-4 and TRBJ2-7; D gene uncertain. The CDR3 spells CASSSRQNEQYF. The CDR3 DNA reads as TGTGCCAGCAGTTCGCGTCAAAACGAGCAGTACTTC.